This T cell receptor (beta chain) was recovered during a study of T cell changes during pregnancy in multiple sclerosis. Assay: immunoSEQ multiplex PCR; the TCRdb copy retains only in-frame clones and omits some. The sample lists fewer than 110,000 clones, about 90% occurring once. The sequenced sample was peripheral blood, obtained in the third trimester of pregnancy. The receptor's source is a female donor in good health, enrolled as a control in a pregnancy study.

CDR3: CASSLTGRTSSYNEQFF. The CDR3, as DNA: TGTGCCAGCAGTCTCACAGGACGTACCAGCTCCTACAATGAGCAGTTCTTC. V and J are TRBV7-2 and TRBJ2-1; a weak D match, TRBD1 (5 bases). Trimming shortened V by 6 bases and J by 0 bases, and 18 bases separated the two germline ends. The CDR3 is made up of 17 amino acids. CDR1 is SGHTA and CDR2 is FQGNSA in the germline V gene. The full variable domain, in which reference TRBV7-2 and TRBJ2-1 provide the parts outside the CDR3, is GAGVSQSPSNKVTEKGKDVELRCDPISGHTALYWYRQSLGQGLEFLIYFQGNSAPDKSGLPSDRFSAERTGGSVSTLTIQRTQQEDSAVYLCASSLTGRTSSYNEQFFGPGTRLTVL.